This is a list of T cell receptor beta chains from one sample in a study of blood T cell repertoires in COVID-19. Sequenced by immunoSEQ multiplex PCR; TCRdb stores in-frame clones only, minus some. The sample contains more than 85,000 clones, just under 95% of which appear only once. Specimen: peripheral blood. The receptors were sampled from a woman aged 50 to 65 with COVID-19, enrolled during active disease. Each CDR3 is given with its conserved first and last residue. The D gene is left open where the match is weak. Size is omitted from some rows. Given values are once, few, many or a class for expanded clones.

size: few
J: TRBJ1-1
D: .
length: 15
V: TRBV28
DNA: TGTGCCAGCAGTTTTTGGAACAGGGTGGACACTGAAGCTTTCTTT
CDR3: CASSFWNRVDTEAFF

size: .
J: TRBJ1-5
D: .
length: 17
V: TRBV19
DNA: TGTGCCAGTAGTACGCTTGCGGGGGGGTATAGCAATCAGCCCCAGCATTTT
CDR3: CASSTLAGGYSNQPQHF

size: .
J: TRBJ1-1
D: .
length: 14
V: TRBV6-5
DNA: TGTGCCAGCAGTCCCCCGAGTGGACAACCTAAAGCTTTCTTT
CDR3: CASSPPSGQPKAFF

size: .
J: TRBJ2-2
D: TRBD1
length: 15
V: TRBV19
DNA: TGTGCCAGTATCGGGACAGGGGGGGGCACCGGGGAGCTGTTTTTT
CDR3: CASIGTGGGTGELFF

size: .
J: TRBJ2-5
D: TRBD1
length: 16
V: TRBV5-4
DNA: TGTGCCAGCAGCTGGGACCCGGGACAGGTAGTAGAGACCCAGTACTTC
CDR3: CASSWDPGQVVETQYF

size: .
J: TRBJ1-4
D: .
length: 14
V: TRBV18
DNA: TGTGCCAGCTCACCCACGGGTGGCAGTGAAAAACTGTTTTTT
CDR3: CASSPTGGSEKLFF

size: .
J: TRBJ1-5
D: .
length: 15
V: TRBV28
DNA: TGTGCCAGCAGTTTTCTCTCAGGGGATAATCAGCCCCAGCATTTT
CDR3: CASSFLSGDNQPQHF

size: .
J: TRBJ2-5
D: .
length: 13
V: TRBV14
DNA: TGTGCCAGCAGCCAAGACCCCGGAGGGACCCAGTACTTC
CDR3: CASSQDPGGTQYF

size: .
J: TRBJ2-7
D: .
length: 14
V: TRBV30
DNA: TGTGCCTGGAGGGCGATAGCCTCCCGTGTCGAGCAGTACTTC
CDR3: CAWRAIASRVEQYF

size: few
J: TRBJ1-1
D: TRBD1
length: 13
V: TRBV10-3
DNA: TGTGCCATCTGGGACAGGGCGAACACTGAAGCTTTCTTT
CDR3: CAIWDRANTEAFF

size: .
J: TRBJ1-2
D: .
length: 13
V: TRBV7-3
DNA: TGTGCCAGCAGCTTAATCCCAGGGAACGGCTACACCTTC
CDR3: CASSLIPGNGYTF

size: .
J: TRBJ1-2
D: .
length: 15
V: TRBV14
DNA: TGTGCCAGCAGCCAAACACGTGGGAGTAACTATGGCTACACCTTC
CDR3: CASSQTRGSNYGYTF

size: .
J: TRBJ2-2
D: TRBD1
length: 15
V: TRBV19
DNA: TGTGCCAGTAAACCGGGACAGGGGAACACCGGGGAGCTGTTTTTT
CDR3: CASKPGQGNTGELFF

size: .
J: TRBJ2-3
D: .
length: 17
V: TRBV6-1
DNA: TGTGCCAGCAGTGCCTCCCCCGGAGGGAAATACACAGATACGCAGTATTTT
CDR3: CASSASPGGKYTDTQYF

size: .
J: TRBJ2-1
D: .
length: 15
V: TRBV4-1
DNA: TGCGCCAGCAGCCAAACTAGCCGCAACGGGGGTGAGCAGTTCTTC
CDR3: CASSQTSRNGGEQFF

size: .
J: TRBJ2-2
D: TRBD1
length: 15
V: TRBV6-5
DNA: TGTGCCAGCAAACACGGGACAGCGAACACCGGGGAGCTGTTTTTT
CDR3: CASKHGTANTGELFF

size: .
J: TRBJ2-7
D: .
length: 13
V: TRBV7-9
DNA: TGTGCCAGCGGTCCCACCGGGTCCTACGAGCAGTACTTC
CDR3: CASGPTGSYEQYF

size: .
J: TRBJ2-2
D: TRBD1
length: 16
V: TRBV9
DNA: TGTGCCAGCAGCTCCTCGGACAGGTTACCCACCGGGGAGCTGTTTTTT
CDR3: CASSSSDRLPTGELFF

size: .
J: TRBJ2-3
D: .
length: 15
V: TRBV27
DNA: TGTGCCAGCAGTTTTTTAGGGGGGGCCACAGATACGCAGTATTTT
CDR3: CASSFLGGATDTQYF

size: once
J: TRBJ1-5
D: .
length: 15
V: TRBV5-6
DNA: TGTGCCAGCAGCCTACAGGGATCGAGCAATCAGCCCCAGCATTTT
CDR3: CASSLQGSSNQPQHF

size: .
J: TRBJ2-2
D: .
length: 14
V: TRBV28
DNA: TGTGCCAGCAGTAACAGGGGAGGCACCGGGGAGCTGTTTTTT
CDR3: CASSNRGGTGELFF

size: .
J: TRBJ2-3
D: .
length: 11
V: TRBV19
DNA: TGTGCCAGTAGTATGCGAGATACGCAGTATTTT
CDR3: CASSMRDTQYF

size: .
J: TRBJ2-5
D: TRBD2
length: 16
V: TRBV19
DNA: TGTGCCAGTAGTACACCGGGACTAGCGGGGCAAGAGACCCAGTACTTC
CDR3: CASSTPGLAGQETQYF

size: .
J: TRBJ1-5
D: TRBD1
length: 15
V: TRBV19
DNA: TGTGCCAGTAATTATAGGGACAGGGCAATGCAGCCCCAGCATTTT
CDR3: CASNYRDRAMQPQHF

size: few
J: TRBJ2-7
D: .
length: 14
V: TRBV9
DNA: TGTGCCAGCAGCTCTTCACTATTCCCACCCGAGCAGTACTTC
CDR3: CASSSSLFPPEQYF

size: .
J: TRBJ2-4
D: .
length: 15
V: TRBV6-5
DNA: TGTGCCACTCGTACCCCTACCCTAGCCAAAAACATTCAGTACTTC
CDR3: CATRTPTLAKNIQYF

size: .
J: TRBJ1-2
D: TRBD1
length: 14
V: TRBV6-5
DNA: TGTGCCAGCAGTCGGGACAGAGCGGGCTATGGCTACACCTTC
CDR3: CASSRDRAGYGYTF

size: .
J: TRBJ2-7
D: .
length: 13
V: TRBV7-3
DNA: TGTGCCAGCAGCCTCTCGAGCTCCTACGAGCAGTACTTC
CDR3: CASSLSSSYEQYF

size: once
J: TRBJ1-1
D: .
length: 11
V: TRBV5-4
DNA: TGTGCCAGCAGCCCCGGCGGTGAAGCTTTCTTT
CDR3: CASSPGGEAFF

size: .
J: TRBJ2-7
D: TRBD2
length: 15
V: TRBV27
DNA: TGTGCCAGCAGTTTACTAGCGGGGGGGCGACGGGAGCAGTACTTC
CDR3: CASSLLAGGRREQYF

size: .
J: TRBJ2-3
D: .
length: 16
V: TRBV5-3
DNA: TGTGCCAGAAGCTTTCGTGACGTGCGGAGGACAGATACGCAGTATTTT
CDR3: CARSFRDVRRTDTQYF

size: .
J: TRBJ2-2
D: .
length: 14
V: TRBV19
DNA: TGTGCCAGTACCGTAAGGGGGGGAAACGGGGAGCTGTTTTTT
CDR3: CASTVRGGNGELFF

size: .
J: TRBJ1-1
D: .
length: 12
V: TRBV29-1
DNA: TGCAGCGTTGAGGAGGGTCCTGGGGGAGCTTTCTTT
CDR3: CSVEEGPGGAFF

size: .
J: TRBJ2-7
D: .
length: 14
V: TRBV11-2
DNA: TGTGCCAGCAGCTTATGGGCGACAGATTACGAGCAGTACTTC
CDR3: CASSLWATDYEQYF

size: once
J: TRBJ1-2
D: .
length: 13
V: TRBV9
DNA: TGTGCCAGCAGCGTAGATGGCAGTTATGGCTACACCTTC
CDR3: CASSVDGSYGYTF

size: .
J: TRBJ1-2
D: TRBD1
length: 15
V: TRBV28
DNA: TGTGCCAGCAGTCCACTGGGACAGGGAGGCTATGGCTACACCTTC
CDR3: CASSPLGQGGYGYTF

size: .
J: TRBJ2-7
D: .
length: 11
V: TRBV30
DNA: TGTGCCTGGAGTGTACAGGTCGAGCAGTACTTC
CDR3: CAWSVQVEQYF

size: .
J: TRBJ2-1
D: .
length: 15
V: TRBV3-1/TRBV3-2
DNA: TGTGCCAGCAGCCAAGTGTGGAGCTCCTACAATGAGCAGTTCTTC
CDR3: CASSQVWSSYNEQFF

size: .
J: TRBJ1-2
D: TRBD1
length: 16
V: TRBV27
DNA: TGTGCCAGCAGCAGCCGGGACAGGGTAGGAGGGGATGGCTACACCTTC
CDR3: CASSSRDRVGGDGYTF

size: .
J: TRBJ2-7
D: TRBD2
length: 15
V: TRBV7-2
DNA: TGTGCCAGCAGCTTAGAGGCGGGGACTATCTACGAGCAGTACTTC
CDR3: CASSLEAGTIYEQYF

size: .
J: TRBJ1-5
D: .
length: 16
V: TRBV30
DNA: TGTGCCTGGAGTGTCAGGCTGGCGAGTGGCAATCAGCCCCAGCATTTT
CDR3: CAWSVRLASGNQPQHF

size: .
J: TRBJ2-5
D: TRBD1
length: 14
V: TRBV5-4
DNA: TGTGCCAGCAGCTTGCCAGGGGGCAGAGAGACCCAGTACTTC
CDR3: CASSLPGGRETQYF

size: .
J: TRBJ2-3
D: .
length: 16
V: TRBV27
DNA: TGTGCCAGCAGTACCCGCAGGGGTTCTAGCACAGATACGCAGTATTTT
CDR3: CASSTRRGSSTDTQYF

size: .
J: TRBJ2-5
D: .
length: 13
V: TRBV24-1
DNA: TGTGCCACCAGTGGCGTCTACCAAGAGACCCAGTACTTC
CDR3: CATSGVYQETQYF

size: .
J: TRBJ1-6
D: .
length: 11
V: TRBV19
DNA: TGTGCCAGTAGTGGAATGGGACTACTCCACTTT
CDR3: CASSGMGLLHF

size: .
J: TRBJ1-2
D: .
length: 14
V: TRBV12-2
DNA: TGTGCAAGTCGCTTAGCGCAGGGGGCGGATGGCTACACCTTC
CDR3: CASRLAQGADGYTF

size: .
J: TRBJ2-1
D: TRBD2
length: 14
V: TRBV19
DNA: TGTGCCAGTACCCGGGGGGGACTAGCGTACGAGCAGTTCTTC
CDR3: CASTRGGLAYEQFF